Below, 24 T cell receptor beta chains from the same sample are listed, as sequenced in a study of cytotoxic CD8 clonotypes in ibrutinib-treated CLL. The protocol was immunoSEQ multiplex PCR, while the TCRdb copy is restricted to in-frame clones and leaves out a portion. The sample shows some 200,000 clones, 72% of them seen only once. This specimen was PBMCs, taken after 24 months of ibrutinib treatment. The receptors were sampled from a human donor with chronic lymphocytic leukemia.

The V call is TRBV5-4, the J call TRBJ2-1, with 10 bases that match TRBD2. The V and J ends lost 4 bases and 2 bases, in that order; junction bases with no gene match: 6. Germline V gives CDR1 SGHNT, CDR2 YYREEE (reference sequence). This CDR3 is built from 16 residues. This CDR3 reads CASSPGLAAAYNEQFF. CDR3 DNA sequence: TGTGCCAGCAGCCCAGGACTAGCGGCCGCCTACAATGAGCAGTTCTTC.

The rearrangement joins TRBV27 to TRBJ2-1; no clear D gene. CDR3 length: 13 amino acids. The germline V gene has CDR1 MNHEY and CDR2 SMNVEV (reference sequence). Deletions cut 3 bases from V and 5 bases from J, with 8 bases between. CDR3 nucleotides: TGTGCCAGCAGTTTCCCCAATAACAATGAGCAGTTCTTC. As protein: CASSFPNNNEQFF.

V usage is TRBV7-3 and J usage is TRBJ2-2, with D perhaps being TRBD1 or TRBD2 (5 bases each). V was trimmed by 5 bases and J by 0 bases, leaving 10 bases between them. Germline lookup yields CDR1 SGHTA and CDR2 FQGTGA. This CDR3 is 15 amino acids long. The CDR3 DNA reads as TGTGCCAGCAGCCGGGACGCTACGAACACCGGGGAGCTGTTTTTT. Its translation is CASSRDATNTGELFF.

The J gene is TRBJ2-7, the V gene TRBV7-6; 7 bases fit TRBD2. The CDR3 sequence is 17 residues long. Germline CDR1 and CDR2: SGHVS and FNYEAQ. Losses at the gene ends were 0 bases for V and 2 bases for J; bases not matched to a gene: 10. CDR3 sequence: CASSLAPGAGPTYEQYF. Here the CDR3 DNA reads TGTGCCAGCAGCTTAGCCCCGGGAGCGGGACCAACCTACGAGCAGTACTTC. Using reference TRBV7-6 and TRBJ2-7 for the parts outside the CDR3, the full variable domain is GAGVSQSPRYKVTKRGQDVALRCDPISGHVSLYWYRQALGQGPEFLTYFNYEAQQDKSGLPNDRFSAERPEGSISTLTIQRTEQRDSAMYRCASSLAPGAGPTYEQYFGPGTRLTVT.

The V call is TRBV28, the J call TRBJ2-7, with 8 bases aligning to TRBD2. With 4 bases clipped from V and 5 bases from J, the junction kept 10 bases outside the gene matches. Germline V lookup: CDR1 MDHEN, CDR2 SYDVKM. The CDR3 contains 15 residues. In DNA, the CDR3 is TGTGCCAGCAGTTCCCCGGGAGGGAATTACGACGAGCAGTACTTC. It is translated as CASSSPGGNYDEQYF.

This chain connects TRBV5-1 to TRBJ1-1, with D maybe TRBD1 (5 bases). Trimming took off 7 bases at V and 0 bases at J, with 13 bases between the two ends. CDR3 length: 14 residues. Germline V CDR1 and CDR2: SGHRS, YFSETQ. The CDR3: CASRTAGLNTEAFF. The CDR3 coding sequence is TGCGCCAGCCGGACGGCAGGGCTGAACACTGAAGCTTTCTTT.

The chain couples TRBV5-1 to TRBJ2-7; TRBD2 aligns across 13 bases. Per the germline V gene, CDR1 is SGHRS and CDR2 is YFSETQ. The CDR3 runs to 16 residues. V lost 4 bases and J lost 2; bases outside the gene matches: 6. The DNA of the CDR3 is TGCGCCAGCAGCGCAGGACTAGCGGGAGCCCCCTACGAGCAGTACTTC. It is translated as CASSAGLAGAPYEQYF. Combining the CDR3 with reference TRBV5-1 and TRBJ2-7 gives the whole variable domain KAGVTQTPRYLIKTRGQQVTLSCSPISGHRSVSWYQQTPGQGLQFLFEYFSETQRNKGNFPGRFSGRQFSNSRSEMNVSTLELGDSALYLCASSAGLAGAPYEQYFGPGTRLTVT.

This chain connects TRBV10-2 to TRBJ2-5; D perhaps matches TRBD1 (6 bases). Between the trimmed V and J ends, which lost 7 bases and 2 bases, there was a span of 14 bases. The CDR3 covers 14 residues. Germline CDR1 reads WSHSY; CDR2 reads SAAADI. CDR3 sequence (DNA): TGCGCCAGCATAGGCAGGGGTCCACAAGAGACCCAGTACTTC. Its translation: CASIGRGPQETQYF.

V gene TRBV29-1 combines with J gene TRBJ2-7, with TRBD1 matching 10 bases. From germline, CDR1 is SQVTM and CDR2 ANQGSEA. The CDR3 runs to 13 residues. Unmatched junction bases numbered 10, after V lost 8 bases and J lost 6 bases. CDR3 residues: CSFRETGGSEQYF. The CDR3 DNA reads TGCAGCTTTAGGGAGACAGGGGGCAGCGAGCAGTACTTC.

The gene calls are TRBV2 and TRBJ2-7, with TRBD1 matching 7 bases. The junction had 0 bases not matched to a gene; V was cut back by 6 bases and J by 4 bases. Germline assignment: CDR1 SNHLY and CDR2 FYNNEI. The CDR3 loop spans 11 amino acids. The CDR3 loop is CASRQGYEQYF. The CDR3 region has the DNA TGTGCCAGCAGACAGGGGTACGAGCAGTACTTC. Combining the CDR3 with reference TRBV2 and TRBJ2-7 gives the whole variable domain EPEVTQTPSHQVTQMGQEVILRCVPISNHLYFYWYRQILGQKVEFLVSFYNNEISEKSEIFDDQFSVERPDGSNFTLKIRSTKLEDSAMYFCASRQGYEQYFGPGTRLTVT.

This rearrangement joins TRBV7-6 to TRBJ2-2; no firm D call. The CDR3 has 15 amino acids. CDR1 and CDR2 (germline): SGHVS, FNYEAQ. Trimming took 5 bases from V and 0 from J, leaving 10 bases between them. The CDR3 loop is CASSPSPPNTGELFF. The CDR3 DNA is TGTGCCAGCAGCCCCTCCCCTCCGAACACCGGGGAGCTGTTTTTT.

This chain uses TRBV29-1 with TRBJ2-4; D gene unclear. Between the trimmed V and J ends, which lost 4 bases and 9 bases, there was a span of 13 bases. This CDR3 is built from 12 residues. Germline lookup yields CDR1 SQVTM and CDR2 ANQGSEA. As DNA, the CDR3 is TGCAGCGTTGGAGACCCTCAAGGCATTCAGTACTTC. As protein: CSVGDPQGIQYF.

The CDR3 protein is CASSLTSGREETQYF. For the CDR3, the DNA is TGTGCCAGCAGCTTAACTAGCGGGAGAGAAGAGACCCAGTACTTC. The chain links TRBV11-2 to TRBJ2-5; TRBD2 aligns across 11 bases. The CDR3 totals 15 residues. Germline V CDR1 and CDR2: SGHAT, FQNNGV. V was clipped by 2 bases and J by 3 bases; unmatched bases: 2.

The chain employs TRBV28 and TRBJ2-3, with 11 bases lining up with TRBD2. This CDR3 region has 13 residues. Germline V gene lookup returns CDR1 MDHEN and CDR2 SYDVKM. V lost 8 bases and J lost 6; bases outside the gene matches: 4. The CDR3 here is CASELAGVDTQYF. The CDR3 DNA reads as TGTGCCAGCGAACTAGCGGGAGTGGATACGCAGTATTTT. Looking up the rest from reference TRBV28 and TRBJ2-3 gives the full variable domain: DVKVTQSSRYLVKRTGEKVFLECVQDMDHENMFWYRQDPGLGLRLIYFSYDVKMKEKGDIPEGYSVSREKKERFSLILESASTNQTSMYLCASELAGVDTQYFGPGTRLTVL.

The J gene is TRBJ1-2, the V gene TRBV30; D not certain. Germline loops: CDR1 GTSNPN, CDR2 SVGIG (reference sequence). V lost 0 bases and J lost 3, with 2 bases in between. This CDR3 has 11 amino acids. For the CDR3, the DNA is TGTGCCTGGAGTGTAGACTATGGCTACACCTTC. Its protein is CAWSVDYGYTF.

The V gene is TRBV7-9, the J gene TRBJ1-1; TRBD1 aligns across 12 bases. Unmatched junction bases numbered 5, after V lost 5 bases and J lost 1 base. Germline assignment: CDR1 SEHNR and CDR2 FQNEAQ (reference sequence). The CDR3 consists of 16 residues. CDR3 loop: CASSPRGQGANTEAFF. CDR3 nucleotide sequence: TGTGCCAGCAGCCCGAGGGGACAGGGGGCGAACACTGAAGCTTTCTTT. The full variable domain, in which reference TRBV7-9 and TRBJ1-1 provide the parts outside the CDR3, is DTGVSQNPRHKITKRGQNVTFRCDPISEHNRLYWYRQTLGQGPEFLTYFQNEAQLEKSRLLSDRFSAERPKGSFSTLEIQRTEQGDSAMYLCASSPRGQGANTEAFFGQGTRLTVV.

Written as DNA, the CDR3 is TGCAGCGTGGACAGGGGAAGTCCCAATTTAGATACGCAGTATTTT. Amino acid sequence: CSVDRGSPNLDTQYF. The rearrangement joins TRBV29-1 to TRBJ2-3, with 9 bases aligning to TRBD1. The CDR3 extends over 15 amino acids. Germline-derived CDR1 and CDR2 are SQVTM and ANQGSEA. Trimming took 6 bases from V and 5 from J; bases not matched to a gene: 12.

The rearrangement joins TRBV6-5 to TRBJ2-7; D unresolved. This CDR3 has 14 amino acids. CDR1 is MNHEY and CDR2 is SVGAGI in the germline V gene. Trimming cost V 2 bases and J 2 bases, with 10 bases left between them. The CDR3 nucleotides read TGTGCCAGCAGTTACGTTGGGAACCCCTACGAGCAGTACTTC. It encodes CASSYVGNPYEQYF.

The CDR3 region is CAWSVRLLNTEAFF. The CDR3, as DNA: TGTGCCTGGAGTGTAAGGTTGCTGAACACTGAAGCTTTCTTT. The chain links TRBV30 to TRBJ1-1; no firm D call. The CDR3 covers 14 residues. V lost 0 bases and J 0 bases, leaving 8 bases between the germline ends. Germline V CDR1 and CDR2: GTSNPN, SVGIG (reference sequence).

The chain carries TRBV27 and TRBJ1-2, with unresolved D. V was clipped by 4 bases and J by 3 bases, with 9 bases between them. Germline values: CDR1 MNHEY, CDR2 SMNVEV (reference sequence). This CDR3 spans 13 amino acids. In DNA form, the CDR3 reads TGTGCCAGCAGTTCGAATCCTTACTATGGCTACACCTTC. The encoded protein is CASSSNPYYGYTF.

The chain uses TRBV4-3 and TRBJ2-3; tentative D call: TRBD1 (6 bases). The CDR3 covers 15 residues. Germline V gene lookup returns CDR1 LGHNA and CDR2 YSLEER. V lost 4 bases and J 0 bases, leaving 11 bases between the germline ends. The CDR3 reads CASSRGTQSTDTQYF. CDR3 DNA: TGCGCCAGCAGCCGGGGGACACAAAGCACAGATACGCAGTATTTT.

This clone was observed a few times. The chain couples TRBV11-3 to TRBJ2-7, with D perhaps assigned TRBD1 or TRBD2 (5 bases each). The germline V gene has CDR1 SGHNT and CDR2 YENEEA. The CDR3 sequence is 13 residues long. Between the trimmed V and J ends, which lost 5 bases and 3 bases, there was a span of 11 bases. CDR3 sequence (DNA): TGTGCCAGCAGCGACGGGACCAACTACGAGCAGTACTTC. It is translated as CASSDGTNYEQYF.

The chain combines TRBV7-9 with TRBJ1-5, with D possibly TRBD1 on 5 matching bases. The CDR3 has 15 amino acids. Per germline, CDR1 SEHNR and CDR2 FQNEAQ (reference sequence). V was trimmed by 7 bases and J by 0 bases, leaving 13 bases between them. The CDR3 sequence: CASTSGGNSNQPQHF. The DNA of the CDR3 is TGTGCCAGCACCTCCGGGGGGAATAGCAATCAGCCCCAGCATTTT.

V and J are TRBV18 and TRBJ2-5; perhaps TRBD2 as D (5 bases). The germline V gene encodes CDR1 KGHSH and CDR2 LQKENI. This CDR3 contains 14 residues. V was cut by 0 bases and J by 5 bases, with 10 bases left in between. CDR3 residues: CASSPPSSPETQYF. The CDR3 DNA is TGTGCCAGCTCACCACCGTCTAGCCCGGAGACCCAGTACTTC.